The next 24 T cell receptor beta chains were all read from a single sample in a study of monozygotic twins with inflammatory bowel disease. TCRdb reprocessed the 5' RACE reads and stores each CDR3 protein as one record, lacking DNA. The sample's table shows around 410,000 distinct CDR3 sequences. Sequenced material: blood. The receptors were sampled from a human donor with ulcerative colitis or Crohn's disease, or a healthy co-twin of an affected twin (not recorded which).

The chain carries TRBV15 and TRBJ1-3; the TCRdb D gene call, TRBD1, has no DNA to confirm it. The V gene's germline CDR1 is LNHNV and CDR2 YYDKDF (reference sequence). The CDR3 extends over 16 amino acids. CDR3 residues: CATSSTRGLVGNTIYF. The full variable domain, its missing parts supplied by reference TRBV15 and TRBJ1-3, is DAMVIQNPRYQVTQFGKPVTLSCSQTLNHNVMYWYQQKSSQAPKLLFHYYDKDFNNEADTPDNFQSRRPNTSFCFLDIRSPGLGDTAMYLCATSSTRGLVGNTIYFGEGSWLTVV.

This chain links TRBV13 with TRBJ1-1; the TRBD1 assignment by TCRdb is unverifiable without DNA. The CDR3 is 16 amino acids. Per the germline V gene, CDR1 is PRHDT and CDR2 is FYEKMQ (reference sequence). The chain's CDR3 is CASSRFPGQGNTEAFF.

The genes are TRBV28 and TRBJ2-1; the D call of TRBD2 rests on TCRdb alone, since no DNA is present to check it. Germline V gene data show CDR1 as MDHEN and CDR2 as SYDVKM. The CDR3 is made up of 14 amino acids. The CDR3 protein is CASSWRSSGNEQFF.

The V gene is TRBV12-3 or TRBV12-4, the J gene TRBJ1-3. The CDR3 is 12 amino acids. CDR3: CASTPSGNTIYF.

The chain links TRBV6-5 to TRBJ2-1; there is no DNA to check the TCRdb D call of TRBD2. The length of the CDR3 is 15 residues. Germline V CDR1 and CDR2: MNHEY, SVGAGI. The CDR3 sequence: CASSSAGGLYNERFF.

J is TRBJ1-1 and V is TRBV7-9; the TCRdb call, TRBD1, lacks DNA for checking. From germline, CDR1 is SEHNR and CDR2 FQNEAQ (reference sequence). The CDR3 totals 13 residues. The CDR3: CASSLGALEEAFF.

J is TRBJ1-5 and V is TRBV15. This CDR3 region has 15 residues. From germline, CDR1 is LNHNV and CDR2 YYDKDF (reference sequence). The CDR3 here is CATSLRSNWVQPQHF.

The rearrangement links TRBV5-1 to TRBJ1-2; the TRBD1 assignment by TCRdb is unverifiable without DNA. The CDR3 has 15 residues. Germline CDR1 SGHRS, CDR2 YFSETQ. The CDR3 loop reads CASSLEGTGYYGYTF.

The V and J genes are TRBV20-1 and TRBJ1-6. This CDR3 comprises 13 residues. Per germline, CDR1 DFQATT and CDR2 SNEGSKA (reference sequence). The CDR3 loop reads CSARDSNNSPLHF.

The chain recombines TRBV5-6 with TRBJ1-2; TCRdb's assignment of TRBD1 cannot be checked, as there is no DNA. Germline V gives CDR1 SGHDT, CDR2 YYEEEE. There are 16 residues in the CDR3. CDR3 protein: CASSPRTGLPADGYTF.

The V call is TRBV7-6, the J call TRBJ2-2; TCRdb returns TRBD2, unconfirmable since there is no DNA. The CDR3 contains 15 residues. Germline-derived CDR1 and CDR2 are SGHVS and FNYEAQ. CDR3 amino acids: CASSLVFSAAGELFF.

This chain uses TRBV7-9 with TRBJ2-3. The germline V gene encodes CDR1 SEHNR and CDR2 FQNEAQ (reference sequence). The CDR3 has 15 residues. This chain's CDR3 is CASSQAGISTDTQYF.

The chain joins TRBV6-1 to TRBJ1-2; the D gene TCRdb calls, TRBD1, cannot be checked with no DNA. The CDR3 contains 13 residues. Germline-derived CDR1 and CDR2 are MNHNS and SASEGT. Here the CDR3 reads CASNTQVGYGYTF.

The chain links TRBV3-1 to TRBJ1-2; absent DNA, TCRdb's TRBD1 call cannot be checked. CDR1 is LGHDT and CDR2 is YNNKEL in the germline V gene (reference sequence). The CDR3 is 17 residues long. The chain's CDR3 is CASSRASAGGSPYGYTF.

The chain carries TRBV5-1 and TRBJ2-7. Germline V CDR1 and CDR2: SGHRS, YFSETQ. This CDR3 has 14 amino acids. The CDR3 here is CASSSGQNSYEQYF.

The chain employs TRBV5-1 and TRBJ2-5; with no DNA, the TCRdb D assignment of TRBD1 cannot be verified. Germline V gene lookup returns CDR1 SGHRS and CDR2 YFSETQ. The CDR3 length is 16 residues. The CDR3 reads CASSLAPGQGGETQYF.

This chain links TRBV19 with TRBJ2-2; TCRdb proposes TRBD1, but this gene call is untestable without DNA. The CDR3 covers 14 residues. CDR1 is LNHDA and CDR2 is SQIVND in the germline V gene (reference sequence). CDR3 sequence reads: CASRHGTITGELFF.

The V call is TRBV27, the J call TRBJ1-6. Germline V gene data show CDR1 as MNHEY and CDR2 as SMNVEV (reference sequence). This CDR3 is built from 12 residues. The CDR3 loop reads CASRDILSPLHF.

The chain carries TRBV5-1 and TRBJ2-2; TCRdb's D call of TRBD1 is untestable without DNA. The CDR3 has 16 residues. CDR1 and CDR2 from the germline V gene are SGHRS and YFSETQ. The CDR3 reads CASSLTSGTGTGELFF.

This chain connects TRBV19 to TRBJ2-1; TCRdb calls TRBD1, which cannot be checked without DNA. CDR3 length equals 14 residues. From germline, CDR1 is LNHDA and CDR2 SQIVND (reference sequence). This CDR3 is CATSLVGDYNEQFF.

The genes are TRBV12-3 or TRBV12-4 and TRBJ1-1. The CDR3 covers 15 residues. CDR3 region: CASSPGPPRNTEAFF.

The CDR3 sequence: CASSFKGLGRAYNEQFF. This chain joins TRBV5-1 and TRBJ2-1. Germline lookup yields CDR1 SGHRS and CDR2 YFSETQ. The CDR3 runs to 17 residues.

The chain recombines TRBV19 with TRBJ1-2. The CDR3 loop spans 13 amino acids. CDR1 is LNHDA, CDR2 SQIVND, per germline (reference sequence). CDR3 amino acids: CASSIVGVEIPYF.

The rearrangement links TRBV28 to TRBJ1-1; TCRdb's D call of TRBD1 is untestable without DNA. Germline CDR1 is MDHEN and CDR2 is SYDVKM. This CDR3 is built from 14 residues. The CDR3 loop reads CASSSGQRNTEAFF.